The rows below give T cell receptor beta chains drawn from one sample of a study of vaccination effects on CD4 cells after COVID-19. Measured with immunoSEQ multiplex PCR; TCRdb has only the in-frame clones, and not every one. The sample lists 28,000 or so clones, more than 60% occurring once. These receptors' targets are unknown. The sequences come from CD4+ T cells from PBMCs cultured with HCoV-NL63 spike peptides, collected after COVID-19 vaccination. The receptors come from a human donor who received a COVID-19 vaccine. Each CDR3 is given with its conserved first and last residue. A D gene is named only where the DNA matches it firmly. Expanded clones are given a class, and other clones once, few, many or no size at all.

CDR3 protein	CDR3 DNA	clone size	V gene	D gene	J gene
CASSLGFGGTEAFF	TGCGCCAGCAGCTTGGGTTTCGGGGGCACTGAAGCTTTCTTT	-	TRBV5-1	-	TRBJ1-1
CASWTLPYEQYF	TGTGCCAGCTGGACACTTCCCTACGAGCAGTACTTC	-	TRBV6-5	-	TRBJ2-7
CASSLGGGVSTDTQYF	TGCGCCAGCAGCTTGGGGGGGGGAGTAAGCACAGATACGCAGTATTTT	-	TRBV5-1	TRBD2	TRBJ2-3
CASSLPSHRDQPQHF	TGTGCCAGCAGTTTACCCTCGCACAGGGATCAGCCCCAGCATTTT	few	TRBV6-6	-	TRBJ1-5
CASRAAGVRSNQPQHF	TGTGCCAGCAGGGCTGCAGGGGTACGCTCGAATCAGCCCCAGCATTTT	-	TRBV5-5	-	TRBJ1-5
CASRGLPGGTGELFF	TGTGCCAGCCGAGGGTTACCAGGGGGCACCGGGGAGCTGTTTTTT	-	TRBV2	TRBD1	TRBJ2-2
CASSISRAPPYNEQFF	TGTGCCAGTAGTATATCTCGAGCTCCTCCCTACAATGAGCAGTTCTTC	-	TRBV19	-	TRBJ2-1
CATSPQGSGLGAFF	TGTGCCACCAGCCCACAGGGCTCGGGGCTAGGAGCTTTCTTT	-	TRBV15	-	TRBJ1-1
CASSSQGAANTEAFF	TGTGCCAGCTCATCTCAGGGGGCTGCGAACACTGAAGCTTTCTTT	once	TRBV18	TRBD1	TRBJ1-1
CASRADITNTEAFF	TGTGCCAGCAGGGCAGACATTACGAACACTGAAGCTTTCTTT	-	TRBV5-6	-	TRBJ1-1
CASSLGTGANVLTF	TGTGCCAGCAGCTTGGGGACTGGGGCCAACGTCCTGACTTTC	-	TRBV7-2	-	TRBJ2-6
CASSPAPGQGDEKLFF	TGTGCCAGCAGCCCAGCACCGGGACAGGGGGACGAAAAACTGTTTTTT	-	TRBV3-1/TRBV3-2	TRBD1	TRBJ1-4
CASSLRLAGATDTQYF	TGTGCCAGCAGTCTCCGACTAGCGGGAGCCACAGATACGCAGTATTTT	-	TRBV2	TRBD2	TRBJ2-3
CASIRGPLEKLFF	TGTGCCAGCATCAGGGGGCCGCTTGAAAAACTGTTTTTT	few	TRBV6-5	TRBD1	TRBJ1-4
CSVETTGNTIYF	TGCAGCGTTGAAACTACGGGAAACACCATATATTTT	-	TRBV29-1	-	TRBJ1-3
CASKPTGDSNQPQHF	TGTGCCAGCAAACCAACAGGGGATAGCAATCAGCCCCAGCATTTT	few	TRBV6-5	TRBD1	TRBJ1-5
CASKSTGSYSNEQFF	TGTGCCAGCAAGTCGACAGGGTCATATTCCAATGAGCAGTTCTTC	-	TRBV7-6	TRBD1	TRBJ2-1
CASRGGAGFNEKLFF	TGTGCCAGCAGGGGGGGGGCAGGGTTTAATGAAAAACTGTTTTTT	-	TRBV25-1	-	TRBJ1-4
CASSHGGAGDTQYF	TGTGCCAGCAGCCATGGGGGCGCGGGAGATACGCAGTATTTT	-	TRBV3-1/TRBV3-2	-	TRBJ2-3
CASSALWGVSSYNEQFF	TGTGCCAGCAGTGCCCTGTGGGGGGTTAGCTCCTACAATGAGCAGTTCTTC	-	TRBV6-4	-	TRBJ2-1
CASSESRDFITDTQYF	TGTGCCAGCAGTGAGTCTAGGGACTTCATCACAGATACGCAGTATTTT	-	TRBV6-4	-	TRBJ2-3
CASRSGGALDYEAFF	TGTGCCAGTAGATCAGGGGGCGCATTGGATTATGAAGCTTTCTTT	-	TRBV19	TRBD1	TRBJ1-1
CASSTGQGSYNEQFF	TGTGCCAGCAGCACGGGACAAGGGTCCTACAATGAGCAGTTCTTC	-	TRBV5-8	-	TRBJ2-1
CASAPALQETQYF	TGTGCCAGCGCCCCGGCTCTCCAAGAGACCCAGTACTTC	once	TRBV19	-	TRBJ2-5
CASSPGTGYGYTF	TGTGCCAGCAGCCCCGGGACAGGCTATGGCTACACCTTC	few	TRBV6-6	TRBD1	TRBJ1-2
CASSSGQGSGNTIYF	TGCGCCAGCAGCTCCGGACAGGGGAGCGGAAACACCATATATTTT	-	TRBV5-1	TRBD1	TRBJ1-3
CASSPWGGPQETQYF	TGTGCCAGCAGCCCCTGGGGAGGACCTCAAGAGACCCAGTACTTC	-	TRBV11-2	-	TRBJ2-5
CASSGTDRAEAFF	TGTGCCAGCTCAGGGACTGACAGGGCTGAAGCTTTCTTT	-	TRBV18	TRBD1	TRBJ1-1
CASSATYSNQPQHF	TGTGCCAGCAGTGCCACATATAGCAATCAGCCCCAGCATTTT	few	TRBV2	-	TRBJ1-5
CASMRGPVWNTEAFF	TGCGCCAGCATGAGGGGACCCGTCTGGAACACTGAAGCTTTCTTT	-	TRBV4-1	-	TRBJ1-1
CASSSGQGYGAIYF	TGTGCCAGCAGCTCGGGGCAGGGGTATGGGGCCATATATTTT	-	TRBV5-5	-	TRBJ1-3
CASSYSGLNGYTF	TGTGCCAGCAGTTACTCAGGCCTGAATGGCTACACCTTC	-	TRBV6-5	-	TRBJ1-2
CASSDLAGSGVQETQYF	TGTGCCAGCAGTGACCTGGCGGGTAGCGGGGTCCAAGAGACCCAGTACTTC	-	TRBV6-2/TRBV6-3	TRBD2	TRBJ2-5
CASSHGQGKVGGFF	TGCGCCAGCAGCCATGGACAGGGGAAAGTAGGTGGTTTCTTT	-	TRBV10-1	TRBD1	TRBJ1-1
CASTGAGATDTQYF	TGTGCCAGCACGGGAGCGGGGGCAACAGATACGCAGTATTTT	-	TRBV6-5	TRBD2	TRBJ2-3
CASSQALNTIYF	TGTGCCAGCAGCCAAGCTTTGAACACCATATATTTT	once	TRBV4-2	-	TRBJ1-3
CASSPRDRAPYNEKLFF	TGTGCCAGCAGTCCCCGGGACAGGGCCCCTTATAATGAAAAACTGTTTTTT	-	TRBV6-6	TRBD1	TRBJ1-4
CASSSSPSYEQYF	TGTGCCAGCAGTTCTTCACCTTCCTACGAGCAGTACTTC	-	TRBV28	-	TRBJ2-7
CASSYTESQETQYF	TGTGCCAGCAGTTACACCGAATCCCAAGAGACCCAGTACTTC	-	TRBV6-2/TRBV6-3	-	TRBJ2-5
CASSPPHSGGSGNTIYF	TGTGCCAGCTCACCACCTCACAGTGGAGGTTCTGGAAACACCATATATTTT	-	TRBV18	-	TRBJ1-3
CASTLYNEQFF	TGTGCCAGCACTCTATACAATGAGCAGTTCTTC	-	TRBV2	-	TRBJ2-1
CASSLRVSPLHF	TGTGCCAGCAGTTTGAGAGTTTCACCCCTCCACTTT	-	TRBV28	-	TRBJ1-6
CASSQGREKLFF	TGTGCCAGCTCCCAGGGCCGGGAAAAACTGTTTTTT	-	TRBV2	-	TRBJ1-4
CASSEGITVDYGYTF	TGTGCCAGCAGTGAGGGAATCACAGTTGACTATGGCTACACCTTC	-	TRBV6-1	-	TRBJ1-2
CASSLGAGANGETQYF	TGCGCCAGCAGCTTAGGGGCGGGGGCGAACGGGGAGACCCAGTACTTC	-	TRBV5-1	-	TRBJ2-5
CASSRAANTGELFF	TGTGCCAGCAGCCGAGCAGCGAACACCGGGGAGCTGTTTTTT	-	TRBV3-1/TRBV3-2	-	TRBJ2-2
CASSDGQTLAKNIQYF	TGTGCCAGCAGCGACGGACAGACGTTAGCCAAAAACATTCAGTACTTC	-	TRBV11-2	-	TRBJ2-4
CASSFEGWNSPLHF	TGTGCCAGCAGCTTTGAGGGGTGGAATTCACCCCTCCACTTT	-	TRBV7-9	-	TRBJ1-6
CASSEAWGQETQYF	TGTGCCAGCAGTGAAGCTTGGGGGCAAGAGACCCAGTACTTC	-	TRBV6-1	-	TRBJ2-5
CASSRTGPNGELFF	TGTGCCAGCAGCAGGACAGGGCCTAACGGGGAGCTGTTTTTT	-	TRBV5-4	TRBD1	TRBJ2-2
CSHFPGTSGSNEQFF	TGCAGCCACTTTCCGGGGACTAGCGGGAGCAATGAGCAGTTCTTC	-	TRBV29-1	TRBD2	TRBJ2-1
CASSEETQYF	TGTGCCAGCAGCGAAGAGACCCAGTACTTC	-	TRBV6-2/TRBV6-3	-	TRBJ2-5
CASQSGQTSNQPQHF	TGTGCCAGCCAATCGGGACAAACTAGCAATCAGCCCCAGCATTTT	medium-sized	TRBV27	-	TRBJ1-5
CASSQEQVYNEQFF	TGCGCCAGCAGCCAAGAGCAGGTCTACAATGAGCAGTTCTTC	-	TRBV4-1	-	TRBJ2-1
CASSWRDTEAFF	TGTGCCAGCAGTTGGAGGGACACTGAAGCTTTCTTT	-	TRBV28	-	TRBJ1-1